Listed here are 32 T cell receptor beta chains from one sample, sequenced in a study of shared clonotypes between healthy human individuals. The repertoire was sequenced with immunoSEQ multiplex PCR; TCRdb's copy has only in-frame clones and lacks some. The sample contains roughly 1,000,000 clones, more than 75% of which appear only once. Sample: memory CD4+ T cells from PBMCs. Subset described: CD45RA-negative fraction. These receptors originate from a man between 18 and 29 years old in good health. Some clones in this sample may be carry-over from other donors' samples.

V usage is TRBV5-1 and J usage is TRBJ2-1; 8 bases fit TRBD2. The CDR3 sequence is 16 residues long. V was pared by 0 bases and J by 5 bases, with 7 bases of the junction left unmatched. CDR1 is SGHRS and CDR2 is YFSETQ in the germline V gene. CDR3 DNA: TGCGCCAGCAGCTTGGCCGCGGGGACTAGGAACAATGAGCAGTTCTTC. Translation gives CASSLAAGTRNNEQFF.

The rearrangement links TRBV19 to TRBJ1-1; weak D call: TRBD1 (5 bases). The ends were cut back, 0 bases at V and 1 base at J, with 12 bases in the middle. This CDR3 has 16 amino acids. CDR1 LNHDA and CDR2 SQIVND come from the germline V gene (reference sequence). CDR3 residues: CASSIDQSGPNTEAFF. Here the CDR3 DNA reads TGTGCCAGTAGTATAGATCAGTCAGGGCCGAACACTGAAGCTTTCTTT.

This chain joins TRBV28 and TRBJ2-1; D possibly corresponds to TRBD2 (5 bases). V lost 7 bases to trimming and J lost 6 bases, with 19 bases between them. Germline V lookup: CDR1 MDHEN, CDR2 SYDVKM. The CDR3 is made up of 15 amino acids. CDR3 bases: TGTGCCAGCACCCGGTCTGCCGCGCGGGTCAATGAGCAGTTCTTC. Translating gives CASTRSAARVNEQFF.

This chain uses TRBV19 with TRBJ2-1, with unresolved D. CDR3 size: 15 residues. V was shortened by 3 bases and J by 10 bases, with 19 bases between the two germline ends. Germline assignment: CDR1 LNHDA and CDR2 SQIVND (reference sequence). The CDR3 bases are TGTGCCAGTAGTATCCAATTTTCAGTCCCGACGGAGCAGTTCTTC. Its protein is CASSIQFSVPTEQFF.

As DNA, the CDR3 is TGCGCCAGCAGCTTGGGGTCGATCCTGACAGGGGGATACCACTATGGCTACACCTTC. Residues: CASSLGSILTGGYHYGYTF. The chain links TRBV5-1 to TRBJ1-2, with 9 positions matching TRBD1. This CDR3 contains 19 residues. The germline gives CDR1 SGHRS, CDR2 YFSETQ. Germline trimming cut 0 bases from V and 3 bases from J; bases unmatched to any gene: 15. Full variable domain (remainder filled in from reference TRBV5-1 and TRBJ1-2): KAGVTQTPRYLIKTRGQQVTLSCSPISGHRSVSWYQQTPGQGLQFLFEYFSETQRNKGNFPGRFSGRQFSNSRSEMNVSTLELGDSALYLCASSLGSILTGGYHYGYTFGSGTRLTVV.

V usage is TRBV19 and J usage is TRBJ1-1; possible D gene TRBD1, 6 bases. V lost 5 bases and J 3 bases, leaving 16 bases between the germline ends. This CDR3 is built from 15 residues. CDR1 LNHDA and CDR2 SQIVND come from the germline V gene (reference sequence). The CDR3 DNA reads TGTGCCAGTAGTCCCTGGGGGGGCTCGGACACTGAAGCTTTCTTT. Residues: CASSPWGGSDTEAFF. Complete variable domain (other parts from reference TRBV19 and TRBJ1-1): DGGITQSPKYLFRKEGQNVTLSCEQNLNHDAMYWYRQDPGQGLRLIYYSQIVNDFQKGDIAEGYSVSREKKESFPLTVTSAQKNPTAFYLCASSPWGGSDTEAFFGQGTRLTVV.

CDR3 coding DNA: TGTGCCAGCAGTTCCTACGAGGGGACTAGAAAAGAGACCCAGTACTTC. As protein: CASSSYEGTRKETQYF. The J gene is TRBJ2-5, the V gene TRBV28, with 8 bases identical to TRBD2. This CDR3 is 16 amino acids long. Germline CDR1 and CDR2: MDHEN and SYDVKM. V gave up 4 bases and J gave up 3 bases; unmatched junction bases: 10. The full variable domain, its missing parts supplied by reference TRBV28 and TRBJ2-5, is DVKVTQSSRYLVKRTGEKVFLECVQDMDHENMFWYRQDPGLGLRLIYFSYDVKMKEKGDIPEGYSVSREKKERFSLILESASTNQTSMYLCASSSYEGTRKETQYFGPGTRLLVL.

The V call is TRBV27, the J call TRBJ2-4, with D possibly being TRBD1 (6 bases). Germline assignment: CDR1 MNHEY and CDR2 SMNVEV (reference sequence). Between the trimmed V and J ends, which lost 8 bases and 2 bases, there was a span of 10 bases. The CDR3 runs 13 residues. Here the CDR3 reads CASQQGTKNIQYF. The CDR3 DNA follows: TGTGCCAGCCAACAGGGTACCAAAAACATTCAGTACTTC.

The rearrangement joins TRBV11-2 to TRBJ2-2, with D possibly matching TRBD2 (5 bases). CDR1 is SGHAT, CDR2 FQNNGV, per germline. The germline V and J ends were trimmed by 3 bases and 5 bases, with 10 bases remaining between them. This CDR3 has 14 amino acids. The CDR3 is CASSFTRPTGELFF. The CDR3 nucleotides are TGTGCCAGCAGCTTTACTAGACCTACCGGGGAGCTGTTTTTT.

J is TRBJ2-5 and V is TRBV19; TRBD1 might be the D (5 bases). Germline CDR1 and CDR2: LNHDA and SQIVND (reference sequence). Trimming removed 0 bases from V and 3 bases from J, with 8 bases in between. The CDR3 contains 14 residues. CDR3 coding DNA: TGTGCCAGTAGTATAGAAGCACAGGAAGAGACCCAGTACTTC. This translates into CASSIEAQEETQYF.

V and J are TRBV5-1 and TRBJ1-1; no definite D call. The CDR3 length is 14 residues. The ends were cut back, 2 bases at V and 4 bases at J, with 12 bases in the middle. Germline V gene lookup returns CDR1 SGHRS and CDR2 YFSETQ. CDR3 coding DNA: TGCGCCAGCAGCTTTGTGCTCCCTGGCACTGAAGCTTTCTTT. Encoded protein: CASSFVLPGTEAFF.

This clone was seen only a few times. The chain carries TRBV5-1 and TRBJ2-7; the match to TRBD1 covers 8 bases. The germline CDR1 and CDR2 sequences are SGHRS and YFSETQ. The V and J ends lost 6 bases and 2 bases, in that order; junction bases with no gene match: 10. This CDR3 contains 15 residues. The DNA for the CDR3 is TGCGCCAGCACCCAGGGGGCAGGAGGCCCCTACGAGCAGTACTTC. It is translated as CASTQGAGGPYEQYF.

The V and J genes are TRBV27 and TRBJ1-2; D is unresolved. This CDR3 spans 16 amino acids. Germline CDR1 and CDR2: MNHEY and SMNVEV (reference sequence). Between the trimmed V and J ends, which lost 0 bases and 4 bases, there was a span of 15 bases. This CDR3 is CASSLSIPAASYGYTF. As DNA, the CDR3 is TGTGCCAGCAGTTTATCTATTCCCGCAGCGAGCTATGGCTACACCTTC.

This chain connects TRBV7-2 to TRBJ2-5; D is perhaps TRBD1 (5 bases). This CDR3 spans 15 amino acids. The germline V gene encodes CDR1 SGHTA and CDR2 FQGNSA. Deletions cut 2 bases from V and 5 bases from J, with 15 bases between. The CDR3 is CASSLFVAGWETQYF. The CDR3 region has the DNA TGTGCCAGCAGCTTATTTGTCGCAGGGTGGGAGACCCAGTACTTC.

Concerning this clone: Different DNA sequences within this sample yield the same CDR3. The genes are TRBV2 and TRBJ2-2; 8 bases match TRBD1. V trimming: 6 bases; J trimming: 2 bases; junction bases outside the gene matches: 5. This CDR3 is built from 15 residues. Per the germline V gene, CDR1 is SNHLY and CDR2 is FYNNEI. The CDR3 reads CASRMGQANTGELFF. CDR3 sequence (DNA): TGTGCCAGCAGGATGGGACAGGCAAACACCGGGGAGCTGTTTTTT.

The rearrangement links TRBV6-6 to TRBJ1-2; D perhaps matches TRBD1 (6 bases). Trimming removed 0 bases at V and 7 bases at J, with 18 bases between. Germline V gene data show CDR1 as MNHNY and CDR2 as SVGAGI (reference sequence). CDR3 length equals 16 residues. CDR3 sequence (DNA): TGTGCCAGCAGTTACTCGATCCCCGCACAGGGAGGTGGCTACACCTTC. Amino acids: CASSYSIPAQGGGYTF.

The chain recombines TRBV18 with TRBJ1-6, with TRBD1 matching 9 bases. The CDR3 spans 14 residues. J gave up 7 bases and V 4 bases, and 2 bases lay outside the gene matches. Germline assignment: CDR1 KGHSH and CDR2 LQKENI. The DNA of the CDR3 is TGTGCCAGCTCACTCGGACAGGGGAATTCACCCCTCCACTTT. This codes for CASSLGQGNSPLHF.

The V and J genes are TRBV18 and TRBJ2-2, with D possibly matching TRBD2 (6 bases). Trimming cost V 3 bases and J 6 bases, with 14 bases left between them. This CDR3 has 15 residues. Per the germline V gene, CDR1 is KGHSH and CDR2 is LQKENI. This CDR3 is CASSPPGGSPGELFF. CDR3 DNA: TGTGCCAGCTCACCCCCCGGAGGGTCCCCCGGGGAGCTGTTTTTT.

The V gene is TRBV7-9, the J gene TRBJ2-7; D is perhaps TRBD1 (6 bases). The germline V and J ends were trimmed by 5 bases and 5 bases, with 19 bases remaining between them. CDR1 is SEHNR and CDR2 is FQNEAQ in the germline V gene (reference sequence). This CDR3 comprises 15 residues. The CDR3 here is CASSPGQTSKHEQYF. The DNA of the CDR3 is TGTGCCAGCAGCCCAGGACAGACCAGCAAACACGAGCAGTACTTC.

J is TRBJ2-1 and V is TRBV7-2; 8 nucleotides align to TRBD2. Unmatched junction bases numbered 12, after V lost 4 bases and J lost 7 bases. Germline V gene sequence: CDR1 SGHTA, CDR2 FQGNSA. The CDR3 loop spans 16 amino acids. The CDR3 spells CASSSIAGSRGNEQFF. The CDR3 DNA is TGTGCCAGCAGCTCAATAGCGGGATCCCGTGGGAATGAGCAGTTCTTC. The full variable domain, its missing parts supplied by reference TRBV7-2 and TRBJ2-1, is GAGVSQSPSNKVTEKGKDVELRCDPISGHTALYWYRQSLGQGLEFLIYFQGNSAPDKSGLPSDRFSAERTGGSVSTLTIQRTQQEDSAVYLCASSSIAGSRGNEQFFGPGTRLTVL.

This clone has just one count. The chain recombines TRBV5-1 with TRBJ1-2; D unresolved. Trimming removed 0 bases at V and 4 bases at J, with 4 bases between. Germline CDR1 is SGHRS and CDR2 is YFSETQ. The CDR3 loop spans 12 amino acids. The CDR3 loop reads CASSLDAYGYTF. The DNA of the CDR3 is TGCGCCAGCAGCTTGGACGCCTATGGCTACACCTTC.

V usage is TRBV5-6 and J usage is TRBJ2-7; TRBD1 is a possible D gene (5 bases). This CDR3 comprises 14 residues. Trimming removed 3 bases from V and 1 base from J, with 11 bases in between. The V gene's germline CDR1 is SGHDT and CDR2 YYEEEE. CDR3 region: CASSWTTRSYEQYF. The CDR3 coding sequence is TGTGCCAGCAGCTGGACAACCAGATCCTACGAGCAGTACTTC.

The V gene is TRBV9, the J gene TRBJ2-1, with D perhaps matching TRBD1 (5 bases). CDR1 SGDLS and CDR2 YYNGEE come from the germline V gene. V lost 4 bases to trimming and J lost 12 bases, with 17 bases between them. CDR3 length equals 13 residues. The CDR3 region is CASSPARQGGQFF. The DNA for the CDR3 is TGTGCCAGCAGCCCTGCCCGCCAGGGCGGGCAGTTCTTC.

The DNA for the CDR3 is TGTGCCTGGGCGGAGGGACTAGCGGGCTACAATGAGCAGTTCTTC. Translated, it gives CAWAEGLAGYNEQFF. The chain employs TRBV30 and TRBJ2-1; 12 nucleotides match TRBD2. Germline CDR1 reads GTSNPN; CDR2 reads SVGIG (reference sequence). Trimming took 5 bases from V and 3 from J; bases not matched to a gene: 5. The CDR3 loop spans 15 amino acids.

The CDR3: CASSWGAVMNTEAFF. CDR3 coding DNA: TGTGCCAGCAGCTGGGGGGCAGTCATGAACACTGAAGCTTTCTTT. J is TRBJ1-1 and V is TRBV7-2, with D possibly TRBD1 on 6 matching bases. In germline, CDR1 is SGHTA, CDR2 FQGNSA. The CDR3 length is 15 residues. The V end was cut by 4 bases, the J end by 0 bases, with 12 bases between.

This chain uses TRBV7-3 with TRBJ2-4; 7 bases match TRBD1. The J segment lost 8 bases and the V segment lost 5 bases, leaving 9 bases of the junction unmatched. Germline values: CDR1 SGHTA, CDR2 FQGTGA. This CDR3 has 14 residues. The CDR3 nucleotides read TGTGCCAGCAGCCAACGGGACAGCTCGGACATTCAGTACTTC. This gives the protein CASSQRDSSDIQYF.

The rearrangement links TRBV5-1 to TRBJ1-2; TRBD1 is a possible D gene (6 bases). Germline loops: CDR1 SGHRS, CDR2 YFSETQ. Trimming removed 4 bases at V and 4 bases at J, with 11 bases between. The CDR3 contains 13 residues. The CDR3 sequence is CASSQDSTYGYTF. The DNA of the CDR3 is TGCGCCAGCAGCCAGGACAGTACCTATGGCTACACCTTC.

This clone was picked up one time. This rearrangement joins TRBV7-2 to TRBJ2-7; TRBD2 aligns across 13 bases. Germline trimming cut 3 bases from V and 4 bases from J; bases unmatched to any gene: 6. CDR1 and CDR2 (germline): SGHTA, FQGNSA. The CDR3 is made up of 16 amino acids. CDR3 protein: CASSLRLAGGYYEQYF. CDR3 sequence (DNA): TGTGCCAGCAGCTTGAGACTAGCGGGAGGATATTACGAGCAGTACTTC.

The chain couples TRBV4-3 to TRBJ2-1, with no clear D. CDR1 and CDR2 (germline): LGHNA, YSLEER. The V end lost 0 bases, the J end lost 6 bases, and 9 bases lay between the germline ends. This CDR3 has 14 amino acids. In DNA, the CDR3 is TGCGCCAGCAGCCAAGATCTTTCGCGCAATGAGCAGTTCTTC. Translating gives CASSQDLSRNEQFF.

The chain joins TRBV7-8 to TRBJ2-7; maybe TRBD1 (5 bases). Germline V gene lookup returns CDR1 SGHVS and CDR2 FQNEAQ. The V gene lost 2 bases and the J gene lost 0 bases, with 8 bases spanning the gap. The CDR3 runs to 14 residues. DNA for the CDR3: TGTGCCAGCAGCTTATGGGGCTCCTCCTACGAGCAGTACTTC. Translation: CASSLWGSSYEQYF.

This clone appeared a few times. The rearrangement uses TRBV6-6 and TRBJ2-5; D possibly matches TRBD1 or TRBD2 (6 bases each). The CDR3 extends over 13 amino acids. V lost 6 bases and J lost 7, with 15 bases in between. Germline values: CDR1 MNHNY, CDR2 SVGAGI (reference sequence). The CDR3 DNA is TGTGCCAGCAGCCGGGGGCCGGGAAGGACCCAGTACTTC. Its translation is CASSRGPGRTQYF.

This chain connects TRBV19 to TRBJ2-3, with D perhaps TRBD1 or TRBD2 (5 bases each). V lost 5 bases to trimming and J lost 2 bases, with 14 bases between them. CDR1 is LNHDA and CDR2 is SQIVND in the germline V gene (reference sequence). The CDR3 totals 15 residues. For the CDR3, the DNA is TGTGCCAGTAGTCGCAAAGAGGGGCACACAGATACGCAGTATTTT. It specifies CASSRKEGHTDTQYF.